These T cell receptor beta chains were read from a single sample in a study of graft-versus-host responses after intestinal transplantation. The antigens of these receptors remain unknown. Data came from immunoSEQ multiplex PCR; TCRdb stores just in-frame clones and leaves some out. The table lists 70,000 to 100,000 clones, approximately 91% of them singletons. Sequenced here: unstimulated CD4+ T cells sorted from spleen or lymph node cells, sampled before intestinal transplant. These receptors were taken from a human donor who received an intestinal transplant. Each CDR3 is given with its conserved first and last residue. The D gene is left open where the match is weak. Size values are once, few and many counts, or a class for expanded clones, and some rows have none.

DNA: TGTGCCAGTAGTATAATGGGCGGGAGCCTAACCGGGGAGCTGTTTTTT; CDR3: CASSIMGGSLTGELFF; size: -; V: TRBV19; J: TRBJ2-2; D: TRBD2
DNA: TGTGCCAGCAGCCAAAGGACAGGCCGCTCTGGAAACACCATATATTTT; CDR3: CASSQRTGRSGNTIYF; size: few; V: TRBV7-2; J: TRBJ1-3; D: TRBD1
DNA: TGTGCCAGCAGCCCGACTAGCGGGATTATCTACGAGCAGTACTTC; CDR3: CASSPTSGIIYEQYF; size: -; V: TRBV7-6; J: TRBJ2-7; D: TRBD2
DNA: TGTGCCAGCACCGGACAGGGGTCCTACGAGCAGTACTTC; CDR3: CASTGQGSYEQYF; size: -; V: TRBV2; J: TRBJ2-7; D: TRBD1
DNA: TGTGCCAGCAGTGAAGCGCTTCGGTTGATAGCGGGAGGCTCCTACGAGCAGTACTTC; CDR3: CASSEALRLIAGGSYEQYF; size: -; V: TRBV6-1; J: TRBJ2-7; D: TRBD2
DNA: TGTGCCAGCGGACCCGGCGGGACAGGGGGCTCGGTTGAAAAACTGTTTTTT; CDR3: CASGPGGTGGSVEKLFF; size: -; V: TRBV28; J: TRBJ1-4; D: TRBD1
DNA: TGCAGCCTGAGGGGTAGCGGGGGGGCTCCCCACACAGATACGCAGTATTTT; CDR3: CSLRGSGGAPHTDTQYF; size: -; V: TRBV29-1; J: TRBJ2-3; D: TRBD2
DNA: TGTGCCGCGCGGGGACTAGCGACGGAGACCCAGTACTTC; CDR3: CAARGLATETQYF; size: -; V: TRBV27; J: TRBJ2-5; D: TRBD2
DNA: TGTGCCAGCAGCTTGATTGGGCTTTATGGCTACACCTTC; CDR3: CASSLIGLYGYTF; size: -; V: TRBV5-4; J: TRBJ1-2; D: -
DNA: TGTGCCAGCTCACCCGGACAGGGTGGCGAGACCCAGTACTTC; CDR3: CASSPGQGGETQYF; size: -; V: TRBV18; J: TRBJ2-5; D: TRBD1
DNA: TGTGCCAGCAGCGGCCCCGGGACAGGGGACACAGATACGCAGTATTTT; CDR3: CASSGPGTGDTDTQYF; size: once; V: TRBV9; J: TRBJ2-3; D: TRBD1
DNA: TGTGCCAGCAGCCCCGGGACTAGCGGGAGGACAGATACGCAGTATTTT; CDR3: CASSPGTSGRTDTQYF; size: -; V: TRBV11-1; J: TRBJ2-3; D: TRBD2
DNA: TGTGCCAGCAGCTTTAGACAGGTTACTGAAGCTTTCTTT; CDR3: CASSFRQVTEAFF; size: -; V: TRBV7-9; J: TRBJ1-1; D: -
DNA: TGTGCCAGCAGTGGGGACTCCCCACCCTACGAGCAGTACTTC; CDR3: CASSGDSPPYEQYF; size: -; V: TRBV6-1; J: TRBJ2-7; D: -
DNA: TGTGCCAGCAGTGAAGGGGGCCGGACTGAAGCTTTCTTT; CDR3: CASSEGGRTEAFF; size: -; V: TRBV6-1; J: TRBJ1-1; D: -
DNA: TGTGCCAGCAGGAGGACAGCTAGCTCCTACGAGCAGTACTTC; CDR3: CASRRTASSYEQYF; size: -; V: TRBV6-1; J: TRBJ2-7; D: -
DNA: TGTGCCAGCAGCCAAGCAGGGCAGGGGAATAGTGGAAACACCATATATTTT; CDR3: CASSQAGQGNSGNTIYF; size: -; V: TRBV4-2; J: TRBJ1-3; D: -
DNA: TGTGCCAGCAGCCGGGAGGCGGGGAACTATGGCTACACCTTC; CDR3: CASSREAGNYGYTF; size: -; V: TRBV5-6; J: TRBJ1-2; D: -
DNA: TGCAGTGCTACAAATGGAAACACCATATATTTT; CDR3: CSATNGNTIYF; size: once; V: TRBV20-1; J: TRBJ1-3; D: -
DNA: TGTGCCAGCAGTGAAGCCGACAATAGGGGTTCTCAGCCCCAGCATTTT; CDR3: CASSEADNRGSQPQHF; size: -; V: TRBV2; J: TRBJ1-5; D: -
DNA: TGTGCCAGCGGAGAGGAGCGTGACCATGAGCAGTTCTTC; CDR3: CASGEERDHEQFF; size: once; V: TRBV2; J: TRBJ2-1; D: -
DNA: TGTGCCAGCTCACCTCTACCCGCGACAGGGGCCAACACTGAAGCTTTCTTT; CDR3: CASSPLPATGANTEAFF; size: few; V: TRBV18; J: TRBJ1-1; D: TRBD1
DNA: TGTGCCAGCAGCTTATTCGGTGCAGATACGCAGTATTTT; CDR3: CASSLFGADTQYF; size: -; V: TRBV7-6; J: TRBJ2-3; D: -
DNA: TGCAGCGCACCTCTCGAGCCGCCAAGCGACTCCTACGAGCAGTACTTC; CDR3: CSAPLEPPSDSYEQYF; size: -; V: TRBV29-1; J: TRBJ2-7; D: -
DNA: TGTGCCGGCAGCCCTGAGGGTCAGCAGCCCCAGCATTTT; CDR3: CAGSPEGQQPQHF; size: -; V: TRBV7-9; J: TRBJ1-5; D: -